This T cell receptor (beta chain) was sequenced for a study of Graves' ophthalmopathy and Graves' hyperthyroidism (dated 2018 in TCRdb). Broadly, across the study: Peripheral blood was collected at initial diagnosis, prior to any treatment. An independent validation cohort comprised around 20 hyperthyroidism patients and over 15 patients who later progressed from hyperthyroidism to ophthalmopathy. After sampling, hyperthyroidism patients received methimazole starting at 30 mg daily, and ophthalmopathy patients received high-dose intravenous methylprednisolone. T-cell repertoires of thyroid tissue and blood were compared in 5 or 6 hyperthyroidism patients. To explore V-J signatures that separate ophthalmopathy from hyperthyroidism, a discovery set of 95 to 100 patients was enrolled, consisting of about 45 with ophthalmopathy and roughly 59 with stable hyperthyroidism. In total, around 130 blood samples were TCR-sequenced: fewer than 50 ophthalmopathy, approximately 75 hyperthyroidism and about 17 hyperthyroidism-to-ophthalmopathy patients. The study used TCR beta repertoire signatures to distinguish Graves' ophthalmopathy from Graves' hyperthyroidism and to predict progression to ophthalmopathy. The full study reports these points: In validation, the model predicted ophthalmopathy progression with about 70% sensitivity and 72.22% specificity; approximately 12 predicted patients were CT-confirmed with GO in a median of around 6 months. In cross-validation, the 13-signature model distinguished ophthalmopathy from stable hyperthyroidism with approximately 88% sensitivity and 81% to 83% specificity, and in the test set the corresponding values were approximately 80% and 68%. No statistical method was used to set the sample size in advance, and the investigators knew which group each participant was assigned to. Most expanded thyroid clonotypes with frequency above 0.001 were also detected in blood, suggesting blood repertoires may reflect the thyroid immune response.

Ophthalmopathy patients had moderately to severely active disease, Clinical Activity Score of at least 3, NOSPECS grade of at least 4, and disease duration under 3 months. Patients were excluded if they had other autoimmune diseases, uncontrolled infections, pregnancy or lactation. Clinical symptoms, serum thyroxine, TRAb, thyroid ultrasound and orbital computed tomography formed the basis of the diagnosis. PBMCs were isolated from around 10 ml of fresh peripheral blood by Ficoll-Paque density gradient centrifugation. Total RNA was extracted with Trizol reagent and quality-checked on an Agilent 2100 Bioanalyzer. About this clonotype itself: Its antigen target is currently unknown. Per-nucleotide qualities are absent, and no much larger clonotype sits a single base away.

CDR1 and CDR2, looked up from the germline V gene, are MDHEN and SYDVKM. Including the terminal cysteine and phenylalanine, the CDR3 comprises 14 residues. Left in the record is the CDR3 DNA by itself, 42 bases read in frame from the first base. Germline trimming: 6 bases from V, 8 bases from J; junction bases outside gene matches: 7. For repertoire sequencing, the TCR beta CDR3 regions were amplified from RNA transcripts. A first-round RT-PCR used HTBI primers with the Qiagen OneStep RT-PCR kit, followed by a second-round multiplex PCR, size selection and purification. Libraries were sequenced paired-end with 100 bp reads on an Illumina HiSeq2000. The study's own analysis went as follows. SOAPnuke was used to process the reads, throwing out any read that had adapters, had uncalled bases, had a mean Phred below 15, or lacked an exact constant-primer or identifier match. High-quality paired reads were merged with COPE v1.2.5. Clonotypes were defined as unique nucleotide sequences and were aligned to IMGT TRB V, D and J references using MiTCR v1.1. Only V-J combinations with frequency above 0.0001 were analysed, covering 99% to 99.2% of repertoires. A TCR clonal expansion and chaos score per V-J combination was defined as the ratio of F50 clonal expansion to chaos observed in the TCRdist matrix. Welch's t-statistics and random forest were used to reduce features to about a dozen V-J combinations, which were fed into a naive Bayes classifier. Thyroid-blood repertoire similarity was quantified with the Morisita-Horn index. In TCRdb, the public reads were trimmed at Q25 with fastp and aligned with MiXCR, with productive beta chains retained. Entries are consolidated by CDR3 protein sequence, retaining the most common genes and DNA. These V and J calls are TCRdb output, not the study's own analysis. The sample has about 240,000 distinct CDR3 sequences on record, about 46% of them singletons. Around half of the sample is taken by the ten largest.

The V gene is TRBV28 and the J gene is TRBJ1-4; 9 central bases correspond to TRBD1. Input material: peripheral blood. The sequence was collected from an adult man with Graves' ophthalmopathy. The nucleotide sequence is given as TGTGCCAGCAGGTCCGGGACAGGGTCGGAAAAACTGTTTTTT. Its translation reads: CASRSGTGSEKLFF.